These 27 T cell receptor beta chains share one sample of origin, sequenced in a study of Graves' ophthalmopathy and Graves' hyperthyroidism. The sequenced template was RNA, covering the TCR beta CDR3 region. First-round RT-PCR employed HTBI primers, with a second-round multiplex PCR after it. TCRdb ran MiXCR on the multiplex PCR reads and lists one entry per CDR3 protein. Among more than 1,000,000 distinct CDR3 sequences listed, about two fifths were seen once. Sequencing was carried out using peripheral blood or thyroid tissue (not recorded which). The receptor set was obtained from an adult man with Graves' hyperthyroidism.

In its sample, this clonotype was seen a few times. The J gene is TRBJ1-1, the V gene TRBV10-3; weak D call: TRBD1 (5 bases). The CDR3 is 15 residues long. The germline gives CDR1 ENHRY, CDR2 SYGVKD. V shed 0 bases and J shed 5 bases, with 13 bases lying between them. The CDR3: CAISESEGRGTEAFF. The CDR3 nucleotides read TGTGCCATCAGTGAGTCGGAGGGGCGCGGGACTGAAGCTTTCTTT.

This chain connects TRBV19 to TRBJ1-5; possible D gene TRBD1, 5 bases. Germline lookup yields CDR1 LNHDA and CDR2 SQIVND (reference sequence). The CDR3 spans 17 residues. The V gene lost 3 bases and the J gene lost 0 bases, with 15 bases spanning the gap. The CDR3 DNA reads TGTGCCAGTAGTATTCATGAGGGGACGATTAGCAATCAGCCCCAGCATTTT. It is translated as CASSIHEGTISNQPQHF.

Regarding this clonotype: The junction departs from germline at one end; a sequencing error may be responsible. The chain combines TRBV5-1 with TRBJ1-2; D is possibly TRBD1 (6 bases). Germline CDR1 and CDR2: SGHRS and YFSETQ. CDR3 length equals 15 residues. CDR3 bases: TGTGCCAGCAGCCGTAATAACAGGGTTGTATATGGCTACACCTTC. Its translation is CASSRNNRVVYGYTF.

On this clonotype itself: A much larger clone lies a single base off, so this may be a read error. The rearrangement joins TRBV7-2 to TRBJ2-5, with 7 bases matching TRBD2. Germline lookup yields CDR1 SGHTA and CDR2 FQGNSA. CDR3 length: 16 amino acids. V was pared by 4 bases and J by 5 bases, with 13 bases of the junction left unmatched. The CDR3 reads CASSSKNSGRRETQYF. The DNA of the CDR3 is TGTGCCAGCAGCTCCAAAAATAGCGGGCGTCGGGAGACCCAGTACTTC. The full variable domain, with the rest looked up from reference TRBV7-2 and TRBJ2-5, is GAGVSQSPSNKVTEKGKDVELRCDPISGHTALYWYRQSLGQGLEFLIYFQGNSAPDKSGLPSDRFSAERTGGSVSTLTIQRTQQEDSAVYLCASSSKNSGRRETQYFGPGTRLLVL.

This clonotype was recorded a few times. One junction end disagrees with the germline gene, perhaps due to a read error. The chain carries TRBV5-1 and TRBJ2-2; the D gene is possibly TRBD1 (6 bases). In germline, CDR1 is SGHRS, CDR2 YFSETQ. This CDR3 has 19 amino acids. The chain's CDR3 is CASSSRGPKLSTNTGELFF. The CDR3, as DNA: TGTGCCAGCAGCTCCAGGGGCCCCAAACTAAGTACGAACACCGGGGAGCTGTTTTTT.

This clonotype was observed at least ten times. The chain is built from TRBV7-9 and TRBJ1-5; D not certain. Germline loops: CDR1 SEHNR, CDR2 FQNEAQ (reference sequence). V was trimmed by 3 bases and J by 6 bases, leaving 6 bases between them. The CDR3 extends over 12 amino acids. The CDR3 loop reads CASSFMSQPQHF. Here the CDR3 DNA reads TGTGCCAGCAGCTTTATGAGTCAGCCCCAGCATTTT.

Many counts were recorded for this clonotype. The V and J genes are TRBV7-8 and TRBJ2-7; unclear D gene. Germline V gene data show CDR1 as SGHVS and CDR2 as FQNEAQ. V shed 4 bases and J shed 3 bases, with 13 bases lying between them. The CDR3 contains 14 residues. This CDR3 reads CASSSAPPNYEQYF. The CDR3 DNA follows: TGTGCCAGCAGCTCCGCACCACCCAACTACGAGCAGTACTTC.

This chain connects TRBV7-6 to TRBJ2-5; tentatively, D is TRBD1 (6 bases). Trimming left V 2 bases short and J 3 bases short, with 16 bases between. The germline CDR1 and CDR2 sequences are SGHVS and FNYEAQ. The CDR3 contains 16 residues. The CDR3 DNA follows: TGTGCCAGCAGCTTAAAGTTTGGGACAACGGAAGAGACCCAGTACTTC. This encodes CASSLKFGTTEETQYF.

The chain is built from TRBV20-1 and TRBJ1-2; the D gene is possibly TRBD1 (6 bases). The CDR3 length is 13 residues. V lost 5 bases and J 4 bases, leaving 14 bases between the germline ends. In germline, CDR1 is DFQATT, CDR2 SNEGSKA (reference sequence). CDR3 in DNA: TGCAGTGCTTTTTCGGACAGTTCCTATGGCTACACCTTC. Translating gives CSAFSDSSYGYTF.

The chain uses TRBV9 and TRBJ2-2; D might be TRBD2 (7 bases). The CDR3 contains 17 residues. From germline, CDR1 is SGDLS and CDR2 YYNGEE. V was clipped by 3 bases and J by 4 bases, with 19 bases between them. The CDR3 loop is CASSAPGGGSFTGELFF. The CDR3 DNA reads TGTGCCAGCAGCGCTCCGGGGGGCGGTTCGTTCACCGGGGAGCTGTTTTTT.

This clonotype was counted ten times or more. V gene TRBV7-2 combines with J gene TRBJ2-5; 10 bases are a match to TRBD1. Per germline, CDR1 SGHTA and CDR2 FQGNSA. This CDR3 has 16 amino acids. Losses at the gene ends were 3 bases for V and 4 bases for J; bases not matched to a gene: 8. The chain's CDR3 is CASSLLRDRGRETQYF. The DNA of the CDR3 is TGTGCCAGCAGCTTGTTACGGGACAGGGGACGAGAGACCCAGTACTTC.

This clonotype was detected once. The CDR3 is CAISGSGTPYEQYF. The DNA for the CDR3 is TGTGCCATCAGTGGTTCCGGGACCCCCTACGAGCAGTACTTC. The rearrangement uses TRBV10-3 and TRBJ2-7, with D perhaps TRBD1 or TRBD2 (5 bases each). Trimming stripped 4 bases from V and 2 bases from J, with 12 bases between. This CDR3 is built from 14 residues. Germline V lookup: CDR1 ENHRY, CDR2 SYGVKD.

This clonotype appeared a few times. The chain combines TRBV6-6 with TRBJ1-4; D may be TRBD1 (5 bases). Trimming pared 5 bases from V and 4 bases from J, leaving 14 bases between. This CDR3 has 15 amino acids. CDR1 and CDR2 from the germline V gene are MNHNY and SVGAGI (reference sequence). The CDR3 is CASSRTGTDNEKLFF. CDR3 DNA sequence: TGTGCCAGCAGTCGCACCGGGACCGATAATGAAAAACTGTTTTTT.

The V and J genes are TRBV7-9 and TRBJ1-6; 9 positions agree with TRBD1. The germline V gene encodes CDR1 SEHNR and CDR2 FQNEAQ (reference sequence). The trim removed 9 bases at V and 7 bases at J, leaving 10 bases unmatched. The CDR3 covers 15 residues. The CDR3 reads CASRYGTGWNSPLHF. CDR3 DNA sequence: TGTGCCAGTAGATACGGGACAGGGTGGAATTCACCCCTCCACTTT.

This clonotype was counted a few times. The rearrangement uses TRBV20-1 and TRBJ1-5, with 7 bases aligning to TRBD1. V gave up 3 bases and J gave up 1 base; unmatched junction bases: 12. The CDR3 is 17 residues long. Germline loops: CDR1 DFQATT, CDR2 SNEGSKA (reference sequence). The CDR3: CSASRGSVYSSNQPQHF. The CDR3 DNA follows: TGCAGTGCTAGCAGGGGGTCAGTATATTCAAGCAATCAGCCCCAGCATTTT.

This chain uses TRBV9 with TRBJ2-2, with 9 bases aligning to TRBD2. Germline loops: CDR1 SGDLS, CDR2 YYNGEE. With V trimmed by 0 bases and J by 5 bases, 8 bases remained unmatched. This CDR3 is built from 17 residues. CDR3 sequence: CASSVAASGTGTGELFF. In DNA form, the CDR3 reads TGTGCCAGCAGCGTAGCGGCTAGCGGGACCGGAACCGGGGAGCTGTTTTTT.

This clonotype was detected ten times or more. The rearrangement uses TRBV19 and TRBJ1-6, with D unclear. V was cut by 6 bases and J by 10 bases, with 13 bases left in between. The germline gives CDR1 LNHDA, CDR2 SQIVND (reference sequence). The CDR3 sequence is 13 residues long. DNA for the CDR3: TGTGCCAGTAGCCCGCCGACTGTGTCACCCCTCCACTTT. Translation: CASSPPTVSPLHF.

The V gene is TRBV29-1, the J gene TRBJ1-2, with TRBD1 matching over 8 bases. The germline V gene has CDR1 SQVTM and CDR2 ANQGSEA. The CDR3 has 12 residues. The CDR3 nucleotides are TGCAGTGGGGACAGGTCAACCTATGGCTACACCTTC. It translates to CSGDRSTYGYTF.

This clonotype occurred many times. This chain uses TRBV20-1 with TRBJ1-5; 7 bases agree with TRBD1. J was trimmed by 4 bases and V by 8 bases; bases with no gene match: 8. Germline V CDR1 and CDR2: DFQATT, SNEGSKA (reference sequence). This CDR3 spans 13 amino acids. In nucleotides, the CDR3 is TGCAGTCAAGGGGAGGGGGCTAATCAGCCCCAGCATTTT. Protein: CSQGEGANQPQHF.

This clonotype was detected only a few times. The genes are TRBV20-1 and TRBJ2-7, with D uncertain. The germline gives CDR1 DFQATT, CDR2 SNEGSKA (reference sequence). V was pared by 3 bases and J by 6 bases, with 15 bases between. This CDR3 contains 13 residues. As DNA, the CDR3 is TGCAGTGCTAGTCTGTTATCCCTGGGCGAGCAGTACTTC. Residues: CSASLLSLGEQYF.

The CDR3 reads CASSSRDRGDEQYF. CDR3 DNA: TGTGCCAGCAGCTCCCGGGACAGAGGAGACGAGCAGTACTTC. V and J are TRBV7-9 and TRBJ2-7, with 7 bases aligning to TRBD1. Unmatched junction bases numbered 8, after V lost 4 bases and J lost 5 bases. The CDR3 runs 14 residues. In germline, CDR1 is SEHNR, CDR2 FQNEAQ (reference sequence). The full variable domain, its missing parts supplied by reference TRBV7-9 and TRBJ2-7, is DTGVSQNPRHKITKRGQNVTFRCDPISEHNRLYWYRQTLGQGPEFLTYFQNEAQLEKSRLLSDRFSAERPKGSFSTLEIQRTEQGDSAMYLCASSSRDRGDEQYFGPGTRLTVT.

This clonotype has just a few counts. This rearrangement joins TRBV3-1 to TRBJ2-6, with D unclear. Trimming removed 2 bases from V and 0 bases from J, with 5 bases in between. The CDR3 extends over 15 amino acids. CDR1 LGHDT and CDR2 YNNKEL come from the germline V gene (reference sequence). This chain's CDR3 is CASSQSYSGANVLTF. CDR3 nucleotide sequence: TGTGCCAGCAGCCAATCGTACTCTGGGGCCAACGTCCTGACTTTC.

This sequence joins TRBV29-1 and TRBJ1-3; no firm D call. The germline V and J ends were trimmed by 4 bases and 8 bases, with 18 bases remaining between them. Germline V gene data show CDR1 as SQVTM and CDR2 as ANQGSEA. The CDR3 is 14 amino acids. Here the CDR3 reads CSVAPGDYGYTIYF. The CDR3 nucleotides are TGCAGCGTTGCCCCGGGAGACTATGGCTACACCATATATTTT. The variable domain in full, completed from reference TRBV29-1 and TRBJ1-3, reads SAVISQKPSRDICQRGTSLTIQCQVDSQVTMMFWYRQQPGQSLTLIATANQGSEATYESGFVIDKFPISRPNLTFSTLTVSNMSPEDSSIYLCSVAPGDYGYTIYFGEGSWLTVV.

The table lists this clonotype with many counts. This chain joins TRBV25-1 and TRBJ1-4, with 9 positions matching TRBD1. The CDR3 spans 17 residues. CDR1 and CDR2 from the germline V gene are MGHDK and SYGVNS. The V and J ends lost 6 bases and 6 bases, in that order; junction bases with no gene match: 14. DNA for the CDR3: TGTGCCAGCAGCGCTCTGTGGGACAGGGCCCGTGATGAAAAACTGTTTTTT. Amino acid sequence: CASSALWDRARDEKLFF.

As regards this clonotype: At one of its ends the junction is not consistent with the germline gene, which may arise from a read error. V and J are TRBV7-3 and TRBJ1-6; 7 positions agree with TRBD1. CDR3 size: 15 residues. Germline values: CDR1 SGHTA, CDR2 FQGTGA. As DNA, the CDR3 is TGTGCCAGCAGAAGCTACACAGGGGATAAATCACCCCTCCACTTT. It is translated as CASRSYTGDKSPLHF.

A note on this clonotype: A read error may account for a junction end that differs from germline. This chain connects TRBV2 to TRBJ1-5; D ambiguous. The length of the CDR3 is 15 residues. Germline V gives CDR1 SNHLY, CDR2 FYNNEI. The CDR3 protein is CASGEVRNGNRPQHF. CDR3 DNA: TGTGCCAGCGGTGAAGTTCGAAACGGGAATCGGCCCCAGCATTTT.

This clonotype was seen many times. The V and J genes are TRBV10-3 and TRBJ2-7; 9 bases are a match to TRBD1. V gave up 6 bases and J gave up 2 bases; unmatched junction bases: 11. CDR1 is ENHRY, CDR2 SYGVKD, per germline. This CDR3 contains 16 residues. The CDR3 sequence: CAIRGLGTGLPYEQYF. The CDR3 region has the DNA TGTGCCATCAGGGGGCTTGGGACAGGGCTTCCCTACGAGCAGTACTTC.